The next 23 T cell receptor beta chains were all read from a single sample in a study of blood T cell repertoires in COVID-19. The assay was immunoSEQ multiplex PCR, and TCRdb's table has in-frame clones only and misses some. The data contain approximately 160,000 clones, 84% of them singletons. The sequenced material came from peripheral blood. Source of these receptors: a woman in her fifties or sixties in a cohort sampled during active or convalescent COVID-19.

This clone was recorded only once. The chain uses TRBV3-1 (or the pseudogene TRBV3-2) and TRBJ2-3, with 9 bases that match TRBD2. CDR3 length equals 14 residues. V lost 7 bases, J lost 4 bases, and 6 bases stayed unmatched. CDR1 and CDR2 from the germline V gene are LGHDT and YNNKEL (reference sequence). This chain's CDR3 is CASKGGGGADTQYF. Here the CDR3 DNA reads TGTGCCAGCAAAGGGGGCGGGGGGGCAGATACGCAGTATTTT.

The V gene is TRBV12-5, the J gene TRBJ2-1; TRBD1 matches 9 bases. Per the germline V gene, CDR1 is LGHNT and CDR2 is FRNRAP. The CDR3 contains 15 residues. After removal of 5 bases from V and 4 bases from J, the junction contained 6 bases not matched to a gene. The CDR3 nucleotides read TGTGCTAGTGGTCTCTCCGGACAGGGGTACAATGAGCAGTTCTTC. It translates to CASGLSGQGYNEQFF.

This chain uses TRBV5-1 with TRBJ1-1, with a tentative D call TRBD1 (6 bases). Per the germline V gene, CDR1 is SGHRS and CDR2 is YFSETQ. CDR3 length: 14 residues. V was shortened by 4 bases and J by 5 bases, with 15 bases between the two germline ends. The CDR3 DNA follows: TGCGCCAGCAGCCCAACACAGGGTGGGACTGAAGCTTTCTTT. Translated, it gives CASSPTQGGTEAFF.

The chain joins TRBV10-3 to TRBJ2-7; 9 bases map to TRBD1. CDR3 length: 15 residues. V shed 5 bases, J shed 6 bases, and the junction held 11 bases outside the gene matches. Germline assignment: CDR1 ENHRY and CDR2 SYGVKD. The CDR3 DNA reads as TGTGCCATCAGTACTTCCGGGACAGGGAGCTCCGAGCAGTACTTC. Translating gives CAISTSGTGSSEQYF.

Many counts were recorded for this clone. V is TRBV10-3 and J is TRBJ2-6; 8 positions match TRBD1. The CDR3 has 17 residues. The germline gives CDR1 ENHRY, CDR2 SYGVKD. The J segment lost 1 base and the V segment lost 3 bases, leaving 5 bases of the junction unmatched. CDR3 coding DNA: TGTGCCATCAGTGAAGGACAGGGTTTTTCTGGGGCCAACGTCCTGACTTTC. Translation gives CAISEGQGFSGANVLTF.

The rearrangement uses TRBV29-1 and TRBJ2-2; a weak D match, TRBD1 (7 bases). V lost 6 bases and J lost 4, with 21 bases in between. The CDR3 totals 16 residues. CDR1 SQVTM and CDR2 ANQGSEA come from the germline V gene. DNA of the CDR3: TGCAGCGTCGACCGAGGAGGGGGCGCTGGCACCGGGGAGCTGTTTTTT. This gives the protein CSVDRGGGAGTGELFF.

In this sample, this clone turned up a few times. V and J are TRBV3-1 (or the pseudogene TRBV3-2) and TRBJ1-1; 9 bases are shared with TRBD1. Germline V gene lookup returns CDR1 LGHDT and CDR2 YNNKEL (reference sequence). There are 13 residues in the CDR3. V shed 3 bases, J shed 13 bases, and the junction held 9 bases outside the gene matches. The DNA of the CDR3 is TGTGCCAGCAGCCAGCGGACAGGGGCCGGGGTTTTCTTT. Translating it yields CASSQRTGAGVFF.

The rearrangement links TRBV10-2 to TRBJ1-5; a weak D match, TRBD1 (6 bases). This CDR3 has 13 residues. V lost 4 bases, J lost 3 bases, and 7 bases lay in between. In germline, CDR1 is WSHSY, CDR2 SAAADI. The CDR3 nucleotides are TGCGCCAGCAGTGGGACAGACAATCAGCCCCAGCATTTT. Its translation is CASSGTDNQPQHF.

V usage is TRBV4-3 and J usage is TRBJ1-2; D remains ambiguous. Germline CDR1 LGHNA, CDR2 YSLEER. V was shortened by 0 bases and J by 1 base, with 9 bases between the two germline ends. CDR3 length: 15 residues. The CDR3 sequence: CASSQEREFNYGYTF. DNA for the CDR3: TGCGCCAGCAGCCAAGAACGCGAATTTAACTATGGCTACACCTTC.

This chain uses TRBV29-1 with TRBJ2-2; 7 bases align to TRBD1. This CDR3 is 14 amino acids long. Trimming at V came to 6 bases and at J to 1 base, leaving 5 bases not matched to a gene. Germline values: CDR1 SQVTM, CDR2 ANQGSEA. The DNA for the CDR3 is TGCAGCGTCGAGGGACAGCTGAACACCGGGGAGCTGTTTTTT. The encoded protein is CSVEGQLNTGELFF.

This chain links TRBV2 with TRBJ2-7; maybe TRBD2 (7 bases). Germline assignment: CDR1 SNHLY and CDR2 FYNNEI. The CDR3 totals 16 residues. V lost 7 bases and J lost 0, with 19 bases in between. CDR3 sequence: CASNEKGGFRSYEQYF. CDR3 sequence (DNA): TGTGCCAGCAACGAAAAGGGGGGGTTTCGCTCCTACGAGCAGTACTTC.

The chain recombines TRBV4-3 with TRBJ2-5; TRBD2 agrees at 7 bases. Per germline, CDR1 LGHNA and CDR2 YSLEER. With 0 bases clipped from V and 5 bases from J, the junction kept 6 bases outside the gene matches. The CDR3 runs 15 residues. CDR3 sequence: CASSQEYPRGETQYF. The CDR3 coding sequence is TGCGCCAGCAGCCAAGAATATCCGCGGGGGGAGACCCAGTACTTC.

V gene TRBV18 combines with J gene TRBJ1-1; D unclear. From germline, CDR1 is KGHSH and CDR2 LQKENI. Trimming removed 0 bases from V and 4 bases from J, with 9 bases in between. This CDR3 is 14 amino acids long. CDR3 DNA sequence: TGTGCCAGCTCACCACCGGCCAGGTCCACTGAAGCTTTCTTT. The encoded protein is CASSPPARSTEAFF.

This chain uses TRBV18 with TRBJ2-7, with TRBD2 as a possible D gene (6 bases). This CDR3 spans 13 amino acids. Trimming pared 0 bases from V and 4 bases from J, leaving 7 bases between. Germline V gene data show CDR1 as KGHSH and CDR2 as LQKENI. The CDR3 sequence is CASSPPAGYEQYF. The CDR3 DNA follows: TGTGCCAGCTCACCACCGGCGGGGTACGAGCAGTACTTC.

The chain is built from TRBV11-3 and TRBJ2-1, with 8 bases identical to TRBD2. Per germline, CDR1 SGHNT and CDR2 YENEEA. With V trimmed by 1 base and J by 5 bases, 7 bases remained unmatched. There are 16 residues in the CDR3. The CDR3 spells CASSLAGGINDNEQFF. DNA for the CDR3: TGTGCCAGCAGCTTAGCGGGGGGGATTAATGACAATGAGCAGTTCTTC.

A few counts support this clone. The CDR3 here is CASSERDRANSPLHF. The CDR3 DNA is TGTGCCAGCAGTGAAAGGGACAGGGCTAATTCACCCCTCCACTTT. The chain employs TRBV6-1 and TRBJ1-6, with 9 positions matching TRBD1. The germline gives CDR1 MNHNS, CDR2 SASEGT. The CDR3 spans 15 residues. V lost 2 bases, J lost 6 bases, and 2 bases stayed unmatched.

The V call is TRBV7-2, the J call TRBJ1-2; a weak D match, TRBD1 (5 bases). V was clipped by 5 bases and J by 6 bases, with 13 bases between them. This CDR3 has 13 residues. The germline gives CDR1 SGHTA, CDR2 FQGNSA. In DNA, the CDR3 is TGTGCCAGCAGCCCCGGGCAGGGTGATGGCTACACCTTC. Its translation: CASSPGQGDGYTF.

The CDR3 spells CASSSGQRDYGYTF. Here the CDR3 DNA reads TGTGCCAGCAGCTCGGGACAGAGGGACTATGGCTACACCTTC. The chain carries TRBV5-6 and TRBJ1-2, with 7 bases aligning to TRBD1. The CDR3 covers 14 residues. Germline V gene lookup returns CDR1 SGHDT and CDR2 YYEEEE. With V trimmed by 3 bases and J by 3 bases, 5 bases remained unmatched.

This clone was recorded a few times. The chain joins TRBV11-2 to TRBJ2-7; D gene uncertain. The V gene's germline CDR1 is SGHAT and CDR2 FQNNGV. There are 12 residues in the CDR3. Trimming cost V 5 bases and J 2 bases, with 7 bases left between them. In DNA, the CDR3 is TGTGCCAGCAGCCTCGCTACCTACGAGCAGTACTTC. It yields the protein CASSLATYEQYF.

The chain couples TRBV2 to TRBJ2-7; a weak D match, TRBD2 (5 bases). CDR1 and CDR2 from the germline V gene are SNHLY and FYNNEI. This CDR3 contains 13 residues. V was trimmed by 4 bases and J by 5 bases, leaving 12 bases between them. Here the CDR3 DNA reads TGTGCCAGCAGTGTCGGGGTACCCGACGAGCAGTACTTC. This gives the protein CASSVGVPDEQYF.

The CDR3 DNA is TGCGCCAGCAGTCCAAACGAGCGGGAGACCCAGTACTTC. It encodes CASSPNERETQYF. This chain joins TRBV5-1 and TRBJ2-5; TRBD2 might be the D (5 bases). Germline V gene lookup returns CDR1 SGHRS and CDR2 YFSETQ. CDR3 size: 13 residues. V lost 5 bases and J lost 5, with 13 bases in between.

CDR3 residues: CASSGLVGQGGEQYF. CDR3 sequence (DNA): TGTGCCAGCTCAGGCCTGGTCGGACAGGGTGGCGAGCAGTACTTC. This chain uses TRBV18 with TRBJ2-7; TRBD1 aligns across 8 bases. With V trimmed by 5 bases and J by 6 bases, 12 bases remained unmatched. This CDR3 comprises 15 residues. Germline CDR1 reads KGHSH; CDR2 reads LQKENI. The variable domain in full, with the rest retrieved from reference TRBV18 and TRBJ2-7, is NAGVMQNPRHLVRRRGQEARLRCSPMKGHSHVYWYRQLPEEGLKFMVYLQKENIIDESGMPKERFSAEFPKEGPSILRIQQVVRGDSAAYFCASSGLVGQGGEQYFGPGTRLTVT.

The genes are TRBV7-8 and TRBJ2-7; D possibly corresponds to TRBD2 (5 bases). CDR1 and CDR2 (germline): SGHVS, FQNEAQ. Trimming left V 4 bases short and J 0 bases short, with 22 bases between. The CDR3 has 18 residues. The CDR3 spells CASSYRRAVQVLSYEQYF. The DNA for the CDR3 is TGTGCCAGCAGCTACAGAAGAGCGGTGCAGGTTCTCTCCTACGAGCAGTACTTC.